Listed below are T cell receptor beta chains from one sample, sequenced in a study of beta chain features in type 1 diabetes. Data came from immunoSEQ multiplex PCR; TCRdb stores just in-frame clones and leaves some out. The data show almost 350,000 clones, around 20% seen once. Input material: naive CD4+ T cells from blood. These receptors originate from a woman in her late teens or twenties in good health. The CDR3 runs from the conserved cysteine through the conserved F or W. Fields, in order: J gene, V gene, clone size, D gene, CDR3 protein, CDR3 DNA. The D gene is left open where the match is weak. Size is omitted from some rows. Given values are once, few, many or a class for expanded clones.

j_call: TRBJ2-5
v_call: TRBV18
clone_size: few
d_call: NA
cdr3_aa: CASSRLQETQYF
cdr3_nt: TGTGCCAGCTCCCGTCTACAAGAGACCCAGTACTTC

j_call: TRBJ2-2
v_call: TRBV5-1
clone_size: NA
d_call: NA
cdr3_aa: CASSLDNGELFF
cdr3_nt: TGCGCCAGCAGCTTGGATAACGGGGAGCTGTTTTTT

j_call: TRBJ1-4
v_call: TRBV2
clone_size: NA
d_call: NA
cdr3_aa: CASRRTVTNEKLFF
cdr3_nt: TGTGCCAGCAGGAGGACAGTAACCAATGAAAAACTGTTTTTT

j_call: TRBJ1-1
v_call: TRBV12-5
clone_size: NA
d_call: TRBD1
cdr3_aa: CASANRGRTEAFF
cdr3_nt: TGTGCTAGTGCCAACAGGGGTCGAACTGAAGCTTTCTTT

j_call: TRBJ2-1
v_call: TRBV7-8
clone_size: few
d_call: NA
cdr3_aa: CASSPRGAGENYNEQFF
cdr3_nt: TGTGCCAGCAGCCCCCGGGGGGCGGGAGAGAACTACAATGAGCAGTTCTTC

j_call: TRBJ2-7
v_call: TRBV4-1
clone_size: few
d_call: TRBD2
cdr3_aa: CASSLQAGEGYEQYF
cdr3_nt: TGCGCCAGCAGCCTACAGGCGGGAGAGGGCTACGAGCAGTACTTC

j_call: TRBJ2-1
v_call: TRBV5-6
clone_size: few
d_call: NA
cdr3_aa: CASSLVGGEQFF
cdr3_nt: TGTGCCAGCAGCTTGGTTGGGGGCGAGCAGTTCTTC

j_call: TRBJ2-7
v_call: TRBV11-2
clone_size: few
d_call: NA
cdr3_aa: CASSPDRGLYEQYF
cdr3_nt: TGTGCCAGCAGCCCGGACAGAGGGTTGTACGAGCAGTACTTC

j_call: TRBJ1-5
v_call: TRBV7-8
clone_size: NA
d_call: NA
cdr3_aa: CASSFGGNQPQHF
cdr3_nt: TGTGCCAGCAGCTTCGGAGGAAATCAGCCCCAGCATTTT

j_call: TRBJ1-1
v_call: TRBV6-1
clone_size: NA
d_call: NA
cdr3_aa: CASSGEGNTEAFF
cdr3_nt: TGTGCCAGCAGCGGAGAGGGTAACACTGAAGCTTTCTTT

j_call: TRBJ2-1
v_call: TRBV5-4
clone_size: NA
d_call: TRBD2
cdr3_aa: CASSPGGSGRRDEQFF
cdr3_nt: TGTGCCAGCAGCCCTGGGGGGAGCGGGAGGAGAGATGAGCAGTTCTTC

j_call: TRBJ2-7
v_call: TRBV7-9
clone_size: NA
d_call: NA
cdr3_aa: CASSLDDRRLYEQYF
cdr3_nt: TGTGCCAGCAGCTTAGACGACAGGAGACTGTACGAGCAGTACTTC

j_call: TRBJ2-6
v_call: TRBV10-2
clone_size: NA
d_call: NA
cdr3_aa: CASSERYSGANVLTF
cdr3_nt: TGCGCCAGCAGTGAGCGGTACTCTGGGGCCAACGTCCTGACTTTC

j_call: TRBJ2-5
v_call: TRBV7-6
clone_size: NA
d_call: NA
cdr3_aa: CASSSGTSQETQYF
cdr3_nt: TGTGCCAGCAGCTCCGGGACATCCCAAGAGACCCAGTACTTC

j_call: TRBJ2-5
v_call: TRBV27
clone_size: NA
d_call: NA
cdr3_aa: CASTPIGGAQETQYF
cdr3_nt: TGTGCCAGCACCCCTATCGGAGGGGCCCAAGAGACCCAGTACTTC

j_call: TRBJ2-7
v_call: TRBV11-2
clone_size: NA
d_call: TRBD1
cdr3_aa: CASSPSGQVHYEQYF
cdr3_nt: TGTGCCAGCAGCCCTTCGGGACAGGTACACTACGAGCAGTACTTC

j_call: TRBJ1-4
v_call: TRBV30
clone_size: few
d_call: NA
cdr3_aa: CAWSPPGVTTNEKLFF
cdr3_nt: TGTGCCTGGAGCCCCCCAGGGGTGACAACTAATGAAAAACTGTTTTTT